Detailed here is one T cell receptor beta chain. V lost 4 bases to trimming and J lost 7 bases; unmatched junction nucleotides: 14. Germline loops: CDR1 MNHNS, CDR2 SASEGT. This CDR3 has 16 amino acids. Sequencing used immunoSEQ multiplex PCR; TCRdb keeps in-frame clones, though not all of them. The sample holds under 15,000 clones; roughly nine tenths are singletons and the top ten take over 6.5%. This sample was taken from a study of technical replicates of blood from a few donors. This sequence originates from a human donor in good health. The chain recombines TRBV6-1 with TRBJ1-2; TRBD1 matches at 8 bases. Sequenced input: PBMCs. CDR3: CASSATGQVFFRGYTF. The DNA for the CDR3 is TGTGCCAGCAGTGCAACGGGACAGGTTTTTTTCCGTGGCTACACCTTC.